These T cell receptor beta chains were read from a single sample in a study of CD8 T cells in Susac syndrome. MiXCR was run by TCRdb on the immunoSEQ multiplex PCR reads, yielding one entry per CDR3 protein. The data show some 140,000 distinct CDR3 sequences, with roughly 94% seen just once and roughly 0.2% held by the top ten. Specimen: CD8+ T cells from PBMCs. These receptors all stem from a human donor with Susac syndrome. The CDR3 runs from the conserved cysteine through the conserved F or W. D genes are given only for firm matches. Where a row states a size, it is once, few, many or the class of an expanded clone; other rows omit it.

D gene,clone size,V gene,CDR3 length,J gene,CDR3 protein,CDR3 DNA
.,.,TRBV27,13,TRBJ1-1,CASRAGVSTEAFF,TGTGCCAGCAGGGCAGGGGTATCCACTGAAGCTTTCTTT
.,once,TRBV14,15,TRBJ2-1,CASSQGRVLRDEQFF,TGTGCCAGCAGCCAAGGAAGGGTCCTTCGAGATGAGCAGTTCTTC
.,.,TRBV6-5,15,TRBJ2-1,CASMVDGLQFNEQFF,TGTGCCAGCATGGTTGACGGGCTGCAGTTCAATGAGCAGTTCTTC
.,.,TRBV2,15,TRBJ2-3,CASSAYGAGTDTQYF,TGTGCCAGCAGTGCGTATGGGGCTGGCACAGATACGCAGTATTTT
.,once,TRBV2,11,TRBJ2-1,CASEGLNEQFF,TGTGCCAGCGAGGGACTGAATGAGCAGTTCTTC
.,.,TRBV27,14,TRBJ1-2,CASSLSVGNYGYTF,TGTGCCAGCAGTTTATCGGTCGGTAACTATGGCTACACCTTC
.,.,TRBV27,15,TRBJ1-5,CASSLWRGSNQPQHF,TGTGCCAGCAGTTTGTGGAGGGGAAGCAATCAGCCCCAGCATTTT
.,.,TRBV28,17,TRBJ2-6,CASSPPLWAAGANVLTF,TGTGCCAGCAGTCCCCCGCTGTGGGCGGCTGGGGCCAACGTCCTGACTTTC
.,once,TRBV7-2,14,TRBJ2-1,CASSFSSRSLEQFF,TGTGCCAGCAGCTTTTCGTCGCGGAGCCTTGAGCAGTTCTTC
.,.,TRBV5-1,15,TRBJ2-2,CASSRTGLDTGELFF,TGCGCCAGCAGCAGGACGGGGTTGGACACCGGGGAGCTGTTTTTT
.,.,TRBV15,13,TRBJ1-5,CATSSLGGQPQHF,TGTGCCACCAGCAGTCTAGGGGGTCAGCCCCAGCATTTT
TRBD2,few,TRBV7-8,19,TRBJ2-1,CASSPQGGRAVGPHNEQFF,TGTGCCAGCAGCCCCCAAGGCGGGAGGGCCGTCGGCCCTCACAATGAGCAGTTCTTC
.,.,TRBV7-9,16,TRBJ1-3,CASSSSAGRMWGTIYF,TGTGCCAGCAGCTCCAGCGCAGGCCGTATGTGGGGCACCATATATTTT
.,.,TRBV4-2,14,TRBJ2-3,CASSPQESTDTQYF,TGTGCCAGCAGCCCGCAGGAGAGCACAGATACGCAGTATTTT
.,.,TRBV27,14,TRBJ2-5,CASSSGDTRETQYF,TGTGCCAGCAGTTCCGGGGATACCAGGGAGACCCAGTACTTC
TRBD1,.,TRBV4-1,16,TRBJ2-7,CASSQGPGQASYEQYF,TGCGCCAGCAGCCAAGGGCCCGGACAGGCAAGCTACGAGCAGTACTTC
.,.,TRBV27,17,TRBJ2-7,CASSLSFGDLSSYEQYF,TGTGCCAGCAGTTTATCGTTTGGGGACCTGTCCTCCTACGAGCAGTACTTC
TRBD1,.,TRBV28,14,TRBJ2-7,CASSYGTGVSEQYF,TGTGCCAGCAGTTATGGGACAGGGGTCTCCGAGCAGTACTTC
TRBD2,.,TRBV12-5,11,TRBJ2-1,CASGLAGTDFF,TGTGCTAGTGGGCTAGCGGGGACGGATTTCTTC
.,.,TRBV29-1,16,TRBJ2-7,CSVEGELARGGYEQYF,TGCAGCGTTGAGGGAGAACTAGCTAGGGGAGGCTACGAGCAGTACTTC
TRBD2,few,TRBV13,13,TRBJ2-5,CASSFGGEETQYF,TGTGCCAGCAGTTTTGGGGGGGAAGAGACCCAGTACTTC
.,.,TRBV29-1,15,TRBJ1-2,CSVEDQSPRGYGYTF,TGCAGCGTTGAAGATCAGTCACCCCGGGGGTACGGCTACACCTTC
.,few,TRBV11-2,15,TRBJ2-3,CASSYGPSSTDTQYF,TGTGCCAGCAGCTACGGACCCAGTAGCACAGATACGCAGTATTTT
TRBD2,.,TRBV4-1,16,TRBJ2-1,CASSKGTSGTYNEQFF,TGCGCCAGCAGCAAGGGGACTAGCGGGACCTACAATGAGCAGTTCTTC
.,.,TRBV12-3/TRBV12-4,13,TRBJ2-5,CASSGPPRGTQYF,TGTGCCAGCAGTGGTCCGCCCCGGGGGACCCAGTACTTC
.,.,TRBV6-4,13,TRBJ2-1,CASSEGGFNEQFF,TGTGCCAGCAGTGAAGGAGGGTTCAATGAGCAGTTCTTC
TRBD2,.,TRBV7-9,17,TRBJ2-3,CASSSTSGRASTDTQYF,TGTGCCAGCAGCAGTACTAGCGGGAGGGCCAGCACAGATACGCAGTATTTT
TRBD2,.,TRBV9,16,TRBJ2-5,CASSVSSGADRKTQYF,TGTGCCAGCAGCGTATCTAGCGGGGCCGACCGCAAGACCCAGTACTTC
.,.,TRBV6-1,13,TRBJ2-5,CASSEDRPRIQYF,TGTGCCAGCAGTGAAGATCGGCCACGGATCCAGTACTTC
.,.,TRBV29-1,15,TRBJ1-2,CSVRGGQALNYGYTF,TGCAGCGTGAGGGGAGGGCAGGCGTTAAACTATGGCTACACCTTC
TRBD2,few,TRBV29-1,16,TRBJ2-7,CSVEDLHTSGTYEQYF,TGCAGCGTTGAAGATCTTCATACTAGCGGGACCTACGAGCAGTACTTC
.,.,TRBV7-2,17,TRBJ2-3,CASSLGEISGSTDTQYF,TGTGCCAGCAGCTTAGGCGAAATTAGCGGTAGCACAGATACGCAGTATTTT
.,once,TRBV9,15,TRBJ2-1,CASSVLAEGYNEQFF,TGTGCCAGCAGCGTTTTAGCGGAGGGCTACAATGAGCAGTTCTTC
TRBD2,once,TRBV18,16,TRBJ2-1,CASSPPREGPVHEQFF,TGTGCCAGCTCACCACCGCGGGAGGGCCCAGTCCATGAGCAGTTCTTC
.,.,TRBV5-6,14,TRBJ2-7,CASSLEVRTYEQYF,TGTGCCAGCAGCTTGGAGGTGCGAACCTACGAGCAGTACTTC
.,.,TRBV7-9,13,TRBJ2-5,CASSLFGGETQYF,TGTGCCAGCAGCTTATTCGGGGGTGAGACCCAGTACTTC
.,.,TRBV25-1,15,TRBJ1-1,CASSEYFGQPDEAFF,TGTGCCAGCAGTGAATATTTTGGCCAGCCCGATGAAGCTTTCTTT
TRBD2,once,TRBV7-3,16,TRBJ2-3,CASSLSRASGRDTQYF,TGTGCCAGCAGCCTCTCCCGGGCTAGCGGGAGAGATACGCAGTATTTT
TRBD2,.,TRBV11-2,16,TRBJ2-7,CASSSWTSGMSYEQYF,TGTGCCAGCAGCTCGTGGACTAGCGGCATGTCCTACGAGCAGTACTTC
TRBD1,.,TRBV18,11,TRBJ2-7,CASSPSGQIYF,TGTGCCAGCTCACCATCGGGACAGATATACTTC
.,.,TRBV6-6,12,TRBJ2-2,CATDKNTGELFF,TGTGCCACCGACAAAAACACCGGGGAGCTGTTTTTT
.,.,TRBV9,14,TRBJ1-1,CASSVATRTTEAFF,TGTGCCAGCAGCGTAGCTACAAGGACGACTGAAGCTTTCTTT
.,.,TRBV27,14,TRBJ2-2,CASSPSLRGGELFF,TGTGCCAGCAGTCCCTCGTTGCGCGGCGGGGAGCTGTTTTTT
TRBD2,.,TRBV7-9,16,TRBJ2-7,CATHLPSRREPYEQYF,TGTGCCACCCATTTACCCTCTCGGCGGGAGCCCTACGAGCAGTACTTC
TRBD1,.,TRBV28,15,TRBJ1-2,CASSFPQGGNYGYTF,TGTGCCAGCAGTTTTCCTCAGGGGGGCAACTATGGCTACACCTTC
TRBD2,.,TRBV2,15,TRBJ2-1,CASRSAGGPNNEQFF,TGTGCCAGCAGATCAGCGGGAGGTCCCAACAATGAGCAGTTCTTC
.,.,TRBV6-5,16,TRBJ1-2,CASSYPAGTPNYGYTF,TGTGCCAGCAGTTACCCGGCCGGGACACCCAACTATGGCTACACCTTC
TRBD2,.,TRBV5-5,15,TRBJ2-2,CASSSPREGTGELFF,TGTGCCAGCAGCTCTCCCAGGGAGGGCACCGGGGAGCTGTTTTTT
TRBD2,.,TRBV2,18,TRBJ2-1,CASRGGSPRGLADNEQFF,TGTGCCAGCAGAGGTGGCTCCCCAAGGGGACTAGCGGACAATGAGCAGTTCTTC
TRBD2,.,TRBV9,15,TRBJ2-5,CASGPWGGTQETQYF,TGTGCCAGCGGACCCTGGGGGGGGACCCAAGAGACCCAGTACTTC
.,.,TRBV30,12,TRBJ1-4,CAYGETNEKLFF,TGTGCCTACGGAGAGACTAATGAAAAACTGTTTTTT